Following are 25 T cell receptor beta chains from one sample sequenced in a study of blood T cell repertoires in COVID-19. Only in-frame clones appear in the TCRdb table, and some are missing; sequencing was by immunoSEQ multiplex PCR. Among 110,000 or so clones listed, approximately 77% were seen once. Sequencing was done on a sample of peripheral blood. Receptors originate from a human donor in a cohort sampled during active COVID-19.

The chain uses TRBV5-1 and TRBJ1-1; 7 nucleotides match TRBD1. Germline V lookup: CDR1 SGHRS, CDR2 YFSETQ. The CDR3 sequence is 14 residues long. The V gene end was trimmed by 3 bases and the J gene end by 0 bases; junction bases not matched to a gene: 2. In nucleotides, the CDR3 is TGCGCCAGCAGCTCGACAGGGTTGAACACTGAAGCTTTCTTT. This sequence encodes CASSSTGLNTEAFF.

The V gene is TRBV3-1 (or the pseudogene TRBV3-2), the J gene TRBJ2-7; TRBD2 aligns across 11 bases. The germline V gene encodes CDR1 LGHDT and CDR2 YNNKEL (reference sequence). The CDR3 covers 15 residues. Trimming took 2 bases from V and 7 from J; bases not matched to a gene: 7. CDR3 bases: TGTGCCAGCAGCCAAATAGCGGGAGGGCCAGTTGAGCAGTACTTC. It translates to CASSQIAGGPVEQYF.

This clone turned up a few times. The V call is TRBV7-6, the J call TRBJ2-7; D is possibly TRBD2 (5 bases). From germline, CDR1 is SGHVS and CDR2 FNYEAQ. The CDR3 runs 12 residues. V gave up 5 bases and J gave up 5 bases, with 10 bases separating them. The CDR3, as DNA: TGTGCCAGCAGCCTCCGGGAAGACGAGCAGTACTTC. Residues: CASSLREDEQYF.

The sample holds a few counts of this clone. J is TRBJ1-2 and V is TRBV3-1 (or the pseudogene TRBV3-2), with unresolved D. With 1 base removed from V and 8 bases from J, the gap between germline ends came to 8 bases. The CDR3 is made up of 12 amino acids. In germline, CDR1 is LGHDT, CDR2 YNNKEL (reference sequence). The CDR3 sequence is CASSQGERGYTF. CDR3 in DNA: TGTGCCAGCAGCCAAGGGGAGCGGGGCTACACCTTC.

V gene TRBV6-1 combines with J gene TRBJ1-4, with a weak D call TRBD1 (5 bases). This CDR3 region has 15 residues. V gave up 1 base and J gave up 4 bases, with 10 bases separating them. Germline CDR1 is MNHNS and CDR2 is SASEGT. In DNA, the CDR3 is TGTGCCAGCAGTGAAGAGGACGGGGGTAATGAAAAACTGTTTTTT. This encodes CASSEEDGGNEKLFF.

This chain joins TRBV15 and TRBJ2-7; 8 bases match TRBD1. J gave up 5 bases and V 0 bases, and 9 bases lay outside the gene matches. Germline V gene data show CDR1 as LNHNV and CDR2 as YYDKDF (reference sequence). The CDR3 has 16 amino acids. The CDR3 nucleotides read TGTGCCACCAGCAGAGACGAGCAGGGGGCTATGAACGAGCAGTACTTC. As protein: CATSRDEQGAMNEQYF.

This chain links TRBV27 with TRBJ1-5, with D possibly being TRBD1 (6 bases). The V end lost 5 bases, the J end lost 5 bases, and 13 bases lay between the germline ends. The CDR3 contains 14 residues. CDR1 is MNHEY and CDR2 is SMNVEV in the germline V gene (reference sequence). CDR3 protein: CASSPGQGDQPQHF. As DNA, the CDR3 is TGTGCCAGCAGTCCGGGACAAGGAGATCAGCCCCAGCATTTT.

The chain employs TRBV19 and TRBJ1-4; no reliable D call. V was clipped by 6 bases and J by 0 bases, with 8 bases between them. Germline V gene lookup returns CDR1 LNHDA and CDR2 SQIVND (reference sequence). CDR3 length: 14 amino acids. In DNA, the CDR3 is TGTGCCAGTAGGGCACAAGCAACTAATGAAAAACTGTTTTTT. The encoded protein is CASRAQATNEKLFF.

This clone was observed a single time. CDR3 residues: CASSKGDVGGQETQYF. The CDR3 region has the DNA TGTGCCAGCAGCAAAGGGGATGTGGGGGGCCAAGAGACCCAGTACTTC. The V gene is TRBV21-1, the J gene TRBJ2-5; TRBD2 is taken as the D call from the table, unchecked against the DNA. TRBV21-1 constitutes a pseudogene. CDR3 length equals 16 residues.

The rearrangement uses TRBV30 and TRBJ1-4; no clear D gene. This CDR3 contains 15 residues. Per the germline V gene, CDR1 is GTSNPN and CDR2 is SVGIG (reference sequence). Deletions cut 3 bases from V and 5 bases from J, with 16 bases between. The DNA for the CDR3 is TGTGCCTGGAGCGCGGTTGGCAGGAGGAATGAAAAACTGTTTTTT. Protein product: CAWSAVGRRNEKLFF. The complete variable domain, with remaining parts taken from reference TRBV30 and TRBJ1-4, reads SQTIHQWPATLVQPVGSPLSLECTVEGTSNPNLYWYRQAAGRGLQLLFYSVGIGQISSEVPQNLSASRPQDRQFILSSKKLLLSDSGFYLCAWSAVGRRNEKLFFGSGTQLSVL.

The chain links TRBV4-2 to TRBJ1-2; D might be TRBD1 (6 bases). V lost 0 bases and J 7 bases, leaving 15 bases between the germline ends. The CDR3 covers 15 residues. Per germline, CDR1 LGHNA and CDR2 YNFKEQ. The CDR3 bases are TGTGCCAGCAGCCAAGATCAACAGGGAATAGTTGGCTACACCTTC. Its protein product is CASSQDQQGIVGYTF.

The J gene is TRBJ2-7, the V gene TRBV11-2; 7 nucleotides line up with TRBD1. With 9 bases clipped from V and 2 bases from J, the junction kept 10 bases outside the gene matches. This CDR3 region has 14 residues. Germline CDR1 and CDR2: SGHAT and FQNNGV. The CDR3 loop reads CASSRQGPPYEQYF. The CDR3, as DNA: TGTGCCAGTAGTAGACAGGGACCCCCCTACGAGCAGTACTTC.

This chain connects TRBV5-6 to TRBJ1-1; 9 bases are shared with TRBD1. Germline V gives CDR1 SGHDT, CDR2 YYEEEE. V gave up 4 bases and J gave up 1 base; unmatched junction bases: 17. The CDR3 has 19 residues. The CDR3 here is CASSPPVLTGGAWNTEAFF. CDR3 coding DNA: TGTGCCAGCAGCCCGCCCGTTCTGACAGGGGGGGCTTGGAACACTGAAGCTTTCTTT.

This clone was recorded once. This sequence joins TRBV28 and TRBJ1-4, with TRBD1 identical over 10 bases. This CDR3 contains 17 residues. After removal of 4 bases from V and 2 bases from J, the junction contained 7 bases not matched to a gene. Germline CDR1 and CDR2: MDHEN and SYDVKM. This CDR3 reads CASSSRTGGFTNEKLFF. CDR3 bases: TGTGCCAGCAGTTCCCGGACAGGGGGGTTCACTAATGAAAAACTGTTTTTT.

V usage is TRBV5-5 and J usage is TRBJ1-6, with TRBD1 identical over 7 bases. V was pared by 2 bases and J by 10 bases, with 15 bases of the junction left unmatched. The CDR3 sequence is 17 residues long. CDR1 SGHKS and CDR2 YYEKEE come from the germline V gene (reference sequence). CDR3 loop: CASSFAQYRGPDSPLHF. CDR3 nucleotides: TGTGCCAGCAGCTTTGCCCAGTACAGGGGCCCCGACTCACCCCTCCACTTT. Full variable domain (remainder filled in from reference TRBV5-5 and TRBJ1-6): DAGVTQSPTHLIKTRGQQVTLRCSPISGHKSVSWYQQVLGQGPQFIFQYYEKEERGRGNFPDRFSARQFPNYSSELNVNALLLGDSALYLCASSFAQYRGPDSPLHFGNGTRLTVT.

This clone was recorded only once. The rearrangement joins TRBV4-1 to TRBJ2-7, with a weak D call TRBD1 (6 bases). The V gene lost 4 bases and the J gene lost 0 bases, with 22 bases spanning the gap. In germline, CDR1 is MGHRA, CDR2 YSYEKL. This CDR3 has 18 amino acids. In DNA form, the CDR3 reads TGCGCCAGCAGCCCCGAGGGGGACATCTCTCACAACTCCTACGAGCAGTACTTC. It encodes CASSPEGDISHNSYEQYF.

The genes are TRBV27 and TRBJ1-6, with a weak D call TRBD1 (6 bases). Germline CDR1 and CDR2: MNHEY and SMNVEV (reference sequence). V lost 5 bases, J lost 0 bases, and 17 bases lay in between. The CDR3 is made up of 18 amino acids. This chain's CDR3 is CASSPNPGASSYNSPLHF. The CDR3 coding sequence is TGTGCCAGCAGTCCGAACCCAGGGGCCTCCTCCTATAATTCACCCCTCCACTTT.

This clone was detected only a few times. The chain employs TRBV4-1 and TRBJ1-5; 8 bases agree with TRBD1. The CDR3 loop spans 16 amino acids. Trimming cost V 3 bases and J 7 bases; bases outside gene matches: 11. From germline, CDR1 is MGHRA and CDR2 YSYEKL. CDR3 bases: TGCGCCAGCAGCCAGGTGGGGACAGGAAAAAAACAGCCCCAGCATTTT. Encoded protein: CASSQVGTGKKQPQHF.

The CDR3 DNA is TGTGCCAGCAGTTTCAGGCAGAAGTTTAACGAGCAGTACTTC. It encodes CASSFRQKFNEQYF. The V gene is TRBV27, the J gene TRBJ2-7; D remains ambiguous. CDR3 length: 14 amino acids. The V and J ends lost 3 bases and 5 bases respectively, with 14 bases between them. The germline gives CDR1 MNHEY, CDR2 SMNVEV (reference sequence).

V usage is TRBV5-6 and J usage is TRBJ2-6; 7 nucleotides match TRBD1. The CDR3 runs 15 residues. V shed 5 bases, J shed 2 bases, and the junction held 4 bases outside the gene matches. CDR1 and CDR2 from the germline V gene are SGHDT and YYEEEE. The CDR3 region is CASRQTGAGANVLTF. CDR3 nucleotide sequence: TGTGCCAGCAGACAAACAGGGGCTGGGGCCAACGTCCTGACTTTC.

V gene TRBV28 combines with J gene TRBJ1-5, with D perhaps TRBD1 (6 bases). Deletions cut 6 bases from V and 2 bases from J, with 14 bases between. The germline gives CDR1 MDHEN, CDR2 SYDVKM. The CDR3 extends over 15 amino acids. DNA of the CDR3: TGTGCCAGCAGCCCCGGACAGCTAGGCAATCAGCCCCAGCATTTT. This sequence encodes CASSPGQLGNQPQHF.

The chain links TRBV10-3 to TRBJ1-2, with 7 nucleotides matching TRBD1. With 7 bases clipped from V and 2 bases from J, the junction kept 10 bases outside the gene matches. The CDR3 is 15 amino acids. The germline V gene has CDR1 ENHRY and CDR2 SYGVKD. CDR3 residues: CAIIDREGSNYGYTF. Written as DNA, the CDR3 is TGTGCCATCATCGACAGGGAAGGGTCGAACTATGGCTACACCTTC.

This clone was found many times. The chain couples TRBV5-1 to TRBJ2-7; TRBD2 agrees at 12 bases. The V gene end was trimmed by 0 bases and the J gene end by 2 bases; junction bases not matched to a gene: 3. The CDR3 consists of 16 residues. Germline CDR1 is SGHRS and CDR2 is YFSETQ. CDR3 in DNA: TGCGCCAGCAGCTTGGTGCCTAGCGGGGGGGCCTACGAGCAGTACTTC. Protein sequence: CASSLVPSGGAYEQYF.

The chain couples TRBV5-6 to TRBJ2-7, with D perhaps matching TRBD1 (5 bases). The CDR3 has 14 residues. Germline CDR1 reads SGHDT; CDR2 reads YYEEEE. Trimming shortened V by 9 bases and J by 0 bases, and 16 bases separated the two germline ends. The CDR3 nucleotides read TGTGCCAAGACGACAGCGACCCTCTCCTACGAGCAGTACTTC. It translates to CAKTTATLSYEQYF.

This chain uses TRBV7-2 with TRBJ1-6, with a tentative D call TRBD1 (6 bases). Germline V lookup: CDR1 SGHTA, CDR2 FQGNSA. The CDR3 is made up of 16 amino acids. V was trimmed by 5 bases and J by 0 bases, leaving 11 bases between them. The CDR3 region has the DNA TGTGCCAGCAGCCCGACAGGCTCCTCCTATAATTCACCCCTCCACTTT. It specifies CASSPTGSSYNSPLHF.